One and the same sample provided the 29 T cell receptor beta chains below, sequenced in a study of shared clonotypes between healthy human individuals. Profiled with immunoSEQ multiplex PCR; TCRdb holds only in-frame clones, not every one. The table records about 730,000 clones, roughly 72% of them present only once. Sequencing used memory CD4+ T cells sorted from blood. As for subset: CD45RA-negative fraction. The receptor source for this set is a woman in her twenties or thirties in good health.

This chain uses TRBV7-9 with TRBJ1-4; a weak D match, TRBD1 (5 bases). The CDR3 totals 19 residues. Germline V gives CDR1 SEHNR, CDR2 FQNEAQ (reference sequence). V lost 5 bases to trimming and J lost 6 bases, with 28 bases between them. CDR3 in amino acids: CASSQLDGTFRTRDEKLFF. The CDR3 coding sequence is TGTGCCAGCAGCCAACTGGATGGGACGTTCCGAACCAGAGATGAAAAACTGTTTTTT.

In DNA, the CDR3 is TGCGCCAGCAGCGATAGGGGAGGTGGTTCACCCCTCCACTTT. Encoded protein: CASSDRGGGSPLHF. The genes are TRBV10-2 and TRBJ1-6; tentative D call: TRBD1 (5 bases). V shed 6 bases and J shed 9 bases, with 15 bases lying between them. This CDR3 has 14 amino acids. Germline V CDR1 and CDR2: WSHSY, SAAADI.

The table lists this clone with a count of one. The chain is built from TRBV5-6 and TRBJ2-7; D is ambiguous. The V end lost 4 bases, the J end lost 6 bases, and 26 bases lay between the germline ends. The germline CDR1 and CDR2 sequences are SGHDT and YYEEEE. The length of the CDR3 is 17 residues. The CDR3 region has the DNA TGTGCCAGCAGCCACGCCATAACCCGGGTCTCCGCGCCCGAGCAGTACTTC. Translation gives CASSHAITRVSAPEQYF.

The rearrangement links TRBV5-4 to TRBJ1-2; maybe TRBD1 (5 bases). In germline, CDR1 is SGHNT, CDR2 YYREEE (reference sequence). The CDR3 covers 15 residues. V was clipped by 3 bases and J by 0 bases, with 12 bases between them. CDR3 loop: CASSSSRGANYGYTF. CDR3 DNA: TGTGCCAGCAGCTCCTCCCGAGGGGCTAACTATGGCTACACCTTC. The variable domain in full, with the rest retrieved from reference TRBV5-4 and TRBJ1-2, is ETGVTQSPTHLIKTRGQQVTLRCSSQSGHNTVSWYQQALGQGPQFIFQYYREEENGRGNFPPRFSGLQFPNYSSELNVNALELDDSALYLCASSSSRGANYGYTFGSGTRLTVV.

This clone showed up just once. J is TRBJ1-2 and V is TRBV4-2; no firm D call. V was pared by 3 bases and J by 3 bases, with 8 bases between. There are 13 residues in the CDR3. Per germline, CDR1 LGHNA and CDR2 YNFKEQ. The CDR3 spells CASSQPGDYGYTF. CDR3 sequence (DNA): TGTGCCAGCAGCCAGCCGGGAGACTATGGCTACACCTTC.

The genes are TRBV18 and TRBJ2-7, with 8 nucleotides matching TRBD2. The CDR3 loop spans 15 amino acids. Germline CDR1 KGHSH, CDR2 LQKENI. V trimming: 6 bases; J trimming: 2 bases; junction bases outside the gene matches: 9. The CDR3 DNA reads TGTGCCAGCTCTTTTGGGACTAGTGAACCCTACGAGCAGTACTTC. Amino acid sequence: CASSFGTSEPYEQYF.

This clone has more than one count but fewer than ten. The chain uses TRBV9 and TRBJ1-2; D uncertain. Germline assignment: CDR1 SGDLS and CDR2 YYNGEE. V shed 2 bases and J shed 5 bases, with 19 bases lying between them. This CDR3 has 16 amino acids. The CDR3 spells CASSVYQLSFPYGYTF. The CDR3 DNA follows: TGTGCCAGCAGCGTCTACCAGCTATCATTCCCATATGGCTACACCTTC.

The chain has TRBV18 and TRBJ2-1; TRBD1 matches at 7 bases. V trimming: 2 bases; J trimming: 6 bases; junction bases outside the gene matches: 4. The CDR3 length is 14 residues. The germline V gene encodes CDR1 KGHSH and CDR2 LQKENI. The CDR3, as DNA: TGTGCCAGCTCACCAACGAGGACAGGCAATGAGCAGTTCTTC. Protein product: CASSPTRTGNEQFF. Combining the CDR3 with reference TRBV18 and TRBJ2-1 gives the whole variable domain NAGVMQNPRHLVRRRGQEARLRCSPMKGHSHVYWYRQLPEEGLKFMVYLQKENIIDESGMPKERFSAEFPKEGPSILRIQQVVRGDSAAYFCASSPTRTGNEQFFGPGTRLTVL.

CDR3: CASSYSRDRSEGYTF. CDR3 sequence (DNA): TGTGCCAGCAGTTACTCCCGGGACAGGTCAGAGGGCTACACCTTC. This chain links TRBV6-5 with TRBJ1-2, with TRBD1 matching 8 bases. J was trimmed by 8 bases and V by 0 bases; bases with no gene match: 8. The germline gives CDR1 MNHEY, CDR2 SVGAGI. There are 15 residues in the CDR3.

The gene calls are TRBV7-2 and TRBJ2-1, with D possibly TRBD2 on 6 matching bases. This CDR3 contains 11 residues. CDR1 and CDR2 (germline): SGHTA, FQGNSA. Trimming left V 4 bases short and J 8 bases short, with 6 bases between. The CDR3 coding sequence is TGTGCCAGCAGCTGGAGGGATGAGCAGTTCTTC. Its protein is CASSWRDEQFF.

This rearrangement joins TRBV15 to TRBJ2-3; 9 bases are shared with TRBD1. The CDR3 sequence is 14 residues long. CDR1 and CDR2 from the germline V gene are LNHNV and YYDKDF (reference sequence). J was trimmed by 3 bases and V by 8 bases; bases with no gene match: 6. The CDR3 region is CATRYRGQTDTQYF. CDR3 nucleotides: TGTGCCACCCGCTACAGGGGGCAGACAGATACGCAGTATTTT.

This clone came up many times. This chain uses TRBV29-1 with TRBJ1-3, with unresolved D. Deletions cut 4 bases from V and 4 bases from J, with 8 bases between. The germline V gene has CDR1 SQVTM and CDR2 ANQGSEA. The CDR3 extends over 12 amino acids. This chain's CDR3 is CSVGYEGNTIYF. The CDR3 DNA reads as TGCAGCGTTGGATACGAGGGAAACACCATATATTTT.

The chain joins TRBV7-6 to TRBJ2-2; no definite D call. This CDR3 has 14 residues. V lost 3 bases and J 7 bases, leaving 12 bases between the germline ends. Germline V CDR1 and CDR2: SGHVS, FNYEAQ. In DNA, the CDR3 is TGTGCCAGCAGCTTCGACAAGTCGAACGGGGAGCTGTTTTTT. It specifies CASSFDKSNGELFF.

The chain joins TRBV11-2 to TRBJ2-1, with 9 bases fitting TRBD2. The CDR3 has 15 residues. V dropped 5 bases and J dropped 9; count of bases not matched to a gene: 11. Germline CDR1 reads SGHAT; CDR2 reads FQNNGV. The CDR3 reads CASSKAGGTTGEQFF. Written as DNA, the CDR3 is TGTGCCAGCAGCAAAGCGGGAGGCACCACGGGTGAGCAGTTCTTC.

This clone was observed once. The gene calls are TRBV6-6 and TRBJ2-2; 8 nucleotides line up with TRBD1. CDR3 size: 14 residues. After removal of 6 bases from V and 5 bases from J, the junction contained 5 bases not matched to a gene. The germline gives CDR1 MNHNY, CDR2 SVGAGI (reference sequence). The CDR3 protein is CASREDRGTGELFF. The CDR3 bases are TGTGCCAGCAGAGAAGACAGGGGAACCGGGGAGCTGTTTTTT.

In its sample, this clone was seen once. The J gene is TRBJ2-1, the V gene TRBV7-8; D ambiguous. This CDR3 is 13 amino acids long. Trimming took 5 bases from V and 5 from J, leaving 10 bases between them. Germline V gives CDR1 SGHVS, CDR2 FQNEAQ. This CDR3 reads CASSTRTDNEQFF. The CDR3 DNA is TGTGCCAGCAGCACAAGGACGGACAATGAGCAGTTCTTC.

This clone has ten or more counts. The V and J genes are TRBV19 and TRBJ2-1; 10 bases align to TRBD1. The J segment lost 6 bases and the V segment lost 7 bases, leaving 21 bases of the junction unmatched. There are 19 residues in the CDR3. CDR1 LNHDA and CDR2 SQIVND come from the germline V gene (reference sequence). The CDR3 loop is CASTVDRLTGQGSLNEQFF. Written as DNA, the CDR3 is TGTGCCAGTACCGTAGACAGATTGACGGGACAGGGGAGCCTCAATGAGCAGTTCTTC.

This clone has just a few counts. At one end the junction does not follow the germline gene, possibly because of a read error. The J gene is TRBJ2-2, the V gene TRBV25-1; weak D call: TRBD1 (6 bases). The CDR3 loop spans 13 amino acids. In germline, CDR1 is MGHDK, CDR2 SYGVNS. In nucleotides, the CDR3 is TGTGCCAGCAGGTCTGACCCCCGAGGGGGGCTGTTTTTT. It specifies CASRSDPRGGLFF.

The chain combines TRBV25-1 with TRBJ2-1; D is uncertain. In germline, CDR1 is MGHDK, CDR2 SYGVNS. V lost 6 bases, J lost 6 bases, and 9 bases lay in between. The CDR3 is 12 amino acids. CDR3 coding DNA: TGTGCCAGCAGGAGAGGACCCAATGAGCAGTTCTTC. Residues: CASRRGPNEQFF.

This clone occurred a few times. V and J are TRBV7-2 and TRBJ2-5; 10 nucleotides line up with TRBD2. After removal of 2 bases from V and 4 bases from J, the junction contained 10 bases not matched to a gene. The CDR3 is 17 amino acids. The germline V gene has CDR1 SGHTA and CDR2 FQGNSA. CDR3 amino acids: CASSLLPAGGLSETQYF. For the CDR3, the DNA is TGTGCCAGCAGCTTACTCCCAGCGGGAGGGCTCTCAGAGACCCAGTACTTC.

The chain recombines TRBV7-2 with TRBJ1-5, with 10 nucleotides matching TRBD1. The CDR3 sequence is 14 residues long. With V trimmed by 3 bases and J by 6 bases, 2 bases remained unmatched. CDR1 and CDR2 (germline): SGHTA, FQGNSA. DNA for the CDR3: TGTGCCAGCAGCTTCGGGGACAGGGGTCAGCCCCAGCATTTT. Its protein is CASSFGDRGQPQHF.

This clone was seen a handful of times. The V call is TRBV2, the J call TRBJ2-1, with TRBD2 as a possible D gene (5 bases). This CDR3 spans 12 amino acids. Trimming removed 4 bases at V and 8 bases at J, with 9 bases between. Germline V gene data show CDR1 as SNHLY and CDR2 as FYNNEI. The CDR3 loop is CASSGSSYEQFF. In nucleotides, the CDR3 is TGTGCCAGCAGTGGTTCTAGCTATGAGCAGTTCTTC.

This clone was counted a few times. This rearrangement joins TRBV28 to TRBJ1-2, with TRBD1 as a possible D gene (5 bases). V was trimmed by 2 bases and J by 7 bases, leaving 14 bases between them. Germline V gene lookup returns CDR1 MDHEN and CDR2 SYDVKM. The CDR3 has 14 residues. CDR3 in DNA: TGTGCCAGCAGTTTAGTCGGGGCGCGATTTGGCTACACCTTC. Its protein is CASSLVGARFGYTF.

The chain has TRBV5-4 and TRBJ2-1; a possible D gene is TRBD2 (5 bases). This CDR3 is built from 13 residues. The germline V and J ends were trimmed by 4 bases and 4 bases, with 9 bases remaining between them. Germline V gives CDR1 SGHNT, CDR2 YYREEE (reference sequence). CDR3 sequence (DNA): TGTGCCAGCAGCCACGGGGAATACAATGAGCAGTTCTTC. Translated: CASSHGEYNEQFF.

The chain uses TRBV21-1 and TRBJ2-1; the table's TRBD2 call for D was not verified on the DNA. TRBV21-1 is a listed pseudogene. The CDR3 has 17 residues. CDR3 DNA: TGTGCCAGCAGCCAAGAGGTAGGGCGGGAGGAGTACAATGAGCAGTTCTTC. Translation: CASSQEVGREEYNEQFF.

The rearrangement uses TRBV12-5 and TRBJ2-7, with D perhaps matching TRBD2 (6 bases). The CDR3 is made up of 15 amino acids. Trimming shortened V by 1 base and J by 0 bases, and 10 bases separated the two germline ends. From germline, CDR1 is LGHNT and CDR2 FRNRAP. The CDR3 nucleotides are TGTGCTAGTGGTTTGGGCCTCGGGGGCTCCTACGAGCAGTACTTC. Translation: CASGLGLGGSYEQYF.

The rearrangement links TRBV28 to TRBJ2-3, with TRBD1 as a possible D gene (6 bases). V lost 6 bases and J lost 10, with 23 bases in between. CDR3 size: 15 residues. The germline V gene encodes CDR1 MDHEN and CDR2 SYDVKM. The chain's CDR3 is CASSNWGGTPRPQYF. In nucleotides, the CDR3 is TGTGCCAGCAGCAATTGGGGTGGGACACCTAGGCCGCAGTATTTT.

A note on this clone: Other DNA sequences in the same sample also yield this CDR3. The V and J genes are TRBV5-1 and TRBJ2-7; D may be TRBD2 (5 bases). V was shortened by 2 bases and J by 0 bases, with 9 bases between the two germline ends. Germline V CDR1 and CDR2: SGHRS, YFSETQ. The length of the CDR3 is 14 residues. The CDR3 sequence is CASSFGGSSYEQYF. The CDR3, as DNA: TGCGCCAGCAGCTTTGGAGGAAGCTCCTACGAGCAGTACTTC.

As DNA, the CDR3 is TGTGCCAGCAGGCGGACAGGGTTTGGGGACGAGCAGTACTTC. As protein: CASRRTGFGDEQYF. This sequence joins TRBV6-6 and TRBJ2-7, with TRBD1 matching over 8 bases. Trimming cost V 6 bases and J 5 bases; bases outside gene matches: 9. Germline V CDR1 and CDR2: MNHNY, SVGAGI (reference sequence). The CDR3 length is 14 residues.